Listed here is a single T cell receptor beta chain. Its antigen is as yet unknown. The sample belongs to a study of cytomegalovirus exposure and HLA in healthy donors. General study points: In a later analysis, TCR beta V- and J-gene trimming showed a link to a missense DCLRE1C variant.

Trimming cost V 7 bases and J 2 bases; bases outside gene matches: 7. The CDR3 contains 14 residues. Germline V gives CDR1 GTSNPN, CDR2 SVGIG (reference sequence). The PCR ran on 60 Vbeta and 13 Jbeta primers. Repertoires were generated with immunoSEQ multiplex PCR, while TCRdb's copy carries only in-frame clones and drops some. The sample has some 190,000 clones, roughly four fifths seen once. This sequence joins TRBV30 and TRBJ2-2; 7 bases map to TRBD2. The sequenced sample consisted of PBMCs. The TCR comes from a man between 18 and 29 years old in good health and CMV-seronegative. This CDR3 is CASLGLTNTGELFF. In nucleotides, the CDR3 is TGTGCCTCCCTGGGACTAACCAACACCGGGGAGCTGTTTTTT.